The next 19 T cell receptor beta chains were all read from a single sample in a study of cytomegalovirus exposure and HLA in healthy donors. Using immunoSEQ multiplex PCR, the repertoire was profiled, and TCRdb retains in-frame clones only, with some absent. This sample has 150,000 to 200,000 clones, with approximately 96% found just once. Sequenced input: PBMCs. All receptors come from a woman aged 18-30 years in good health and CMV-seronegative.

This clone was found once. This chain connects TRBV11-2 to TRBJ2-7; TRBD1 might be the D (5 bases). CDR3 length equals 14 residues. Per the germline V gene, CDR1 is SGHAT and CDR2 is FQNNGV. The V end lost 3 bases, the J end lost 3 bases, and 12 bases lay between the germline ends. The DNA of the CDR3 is TGTGCCAGCAGCTTTGGGCAGGGCGGCTACGAGCAGTACTTC. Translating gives CASSFGQGGYEQYF.

The CDR3 region is CASSRTGNNSPLHF. CDR3 bases: TGTGCCAGCAGTCGGACAGGGAATAATTCACCCCTCCACTTT. The V call is TRBV27, the J call TRBJ1-6, with 8 bases identical to TRBD1. The CDR3 covers 14 residues. The germline V gene encodes CDR1 MNHEY and CDR2 SMNVEV (reference sequence). V lost 5 bases to trimming and J lost 5 bases; unmatched junction nucleotides: 2.

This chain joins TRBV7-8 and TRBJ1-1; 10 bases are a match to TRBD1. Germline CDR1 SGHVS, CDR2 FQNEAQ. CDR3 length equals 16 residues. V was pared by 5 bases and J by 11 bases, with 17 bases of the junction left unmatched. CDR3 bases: TGTGCCAGCAGCCCAAGGACAGGGGGAGATTCGTATGTGGCTTTCTTT. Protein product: CASSPRTGGDSYVAFF.

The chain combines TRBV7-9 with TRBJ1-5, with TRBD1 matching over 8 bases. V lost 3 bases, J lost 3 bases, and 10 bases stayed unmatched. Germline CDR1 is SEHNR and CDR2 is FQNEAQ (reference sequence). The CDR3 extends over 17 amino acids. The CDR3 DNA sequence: TGTGCCAGCAGCTTGCAAACCGGGACAGGATACAATCAGCCCCAGCATTTT. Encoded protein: CASSLQTGTGYNQPQHF. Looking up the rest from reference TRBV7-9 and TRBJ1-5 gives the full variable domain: DTGVSQNPRHKITKRGQNVTFRCDPISEHNRLYWYRQTLGQGPEFLTYFQNEAQLEKSRLLSDRFSAERPKGSFSTLEIQRTEQGDSAMYLCASSLQTGTGYNQPQHFGDGTRLSIL.

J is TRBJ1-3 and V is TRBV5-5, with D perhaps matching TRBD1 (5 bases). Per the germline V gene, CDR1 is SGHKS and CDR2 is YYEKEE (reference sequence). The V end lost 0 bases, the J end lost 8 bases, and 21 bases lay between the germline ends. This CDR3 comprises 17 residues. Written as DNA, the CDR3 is TGTGCCAGCAGCTTGGGCTCGACTCAAACCCGGGGGGACACCATATATTTT. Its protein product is CASSLGSTQTRGDTIYF.

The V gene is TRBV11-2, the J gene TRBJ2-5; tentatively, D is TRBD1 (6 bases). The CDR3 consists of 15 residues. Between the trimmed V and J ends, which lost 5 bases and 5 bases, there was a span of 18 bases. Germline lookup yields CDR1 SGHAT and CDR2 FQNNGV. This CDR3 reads CASSGDGGPGETQYF. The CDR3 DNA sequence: TGTGCCAGCAGCGGAGATGGGGGCCCCGGGGAGACCCAGTACTTC.

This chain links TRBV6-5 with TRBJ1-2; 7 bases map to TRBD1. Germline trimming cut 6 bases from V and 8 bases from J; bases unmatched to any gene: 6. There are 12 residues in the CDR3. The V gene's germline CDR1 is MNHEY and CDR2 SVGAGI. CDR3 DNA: TGTGCCAGCAGGCCGACAGGGCTAGGCTACACCTTC. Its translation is CASRPTGLGYTF.

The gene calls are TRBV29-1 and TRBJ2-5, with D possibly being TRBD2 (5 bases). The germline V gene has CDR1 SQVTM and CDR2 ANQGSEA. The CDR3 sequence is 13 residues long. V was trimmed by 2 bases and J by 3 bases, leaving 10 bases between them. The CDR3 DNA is TGCAGCGTTGAACGGGGTGGAGAAGAGACCCAGTACTTC. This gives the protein CSVERGGEETQYF.

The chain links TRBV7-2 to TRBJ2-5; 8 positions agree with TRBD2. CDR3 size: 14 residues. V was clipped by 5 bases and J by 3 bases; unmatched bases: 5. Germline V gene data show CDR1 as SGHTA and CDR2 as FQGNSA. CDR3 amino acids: CASSRGRGEETQYF. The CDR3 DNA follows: TGTGCCAGCAGCCGCGGGCGGGGGGAAGAGACCCAGTACTTC.

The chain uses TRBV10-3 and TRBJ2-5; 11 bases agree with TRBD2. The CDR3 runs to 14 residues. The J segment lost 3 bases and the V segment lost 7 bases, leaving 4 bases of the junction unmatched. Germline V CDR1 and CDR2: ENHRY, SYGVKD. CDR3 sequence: CAIKSTSGEETQYF. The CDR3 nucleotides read TGTGCCATCAAATCGACTAGCGGGGAAGAGACCCAGTACTTC.

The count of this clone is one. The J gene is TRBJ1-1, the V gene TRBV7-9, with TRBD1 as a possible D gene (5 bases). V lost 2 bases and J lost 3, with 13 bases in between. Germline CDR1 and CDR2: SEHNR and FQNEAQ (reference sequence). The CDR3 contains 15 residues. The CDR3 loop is CASSLRSGWDTEAFF. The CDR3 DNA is TGTGCCAGCAGCTTACGGTCAGGGTGGGACACTGAAGCTTTCTTT.

The CDR3 region has the DNA TGTGCCAGCAGCGTAGCACCAGGCGAAGAACTGTTTTTT. It encodes CASSVAPGEELFF. The V gene is TRBV9, the J gene TRBJ1-4; D call uncertain. The CDR3 runs 13 residues. Germline V CDR1 and CDR2: SGDLS, YYNGEE. V was clipped by 0 bases and J by 12 bases, with 12 bases between them.

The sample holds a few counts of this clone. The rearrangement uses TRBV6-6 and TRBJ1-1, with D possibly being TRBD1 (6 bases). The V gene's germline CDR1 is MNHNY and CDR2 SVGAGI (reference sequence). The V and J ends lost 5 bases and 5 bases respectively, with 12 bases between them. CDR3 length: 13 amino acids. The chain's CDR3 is CASSLGQTTEAFF. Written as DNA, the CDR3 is TGTGCCAGCAGTCTAGGACAGACGACTGAAGCTTTCTTT.

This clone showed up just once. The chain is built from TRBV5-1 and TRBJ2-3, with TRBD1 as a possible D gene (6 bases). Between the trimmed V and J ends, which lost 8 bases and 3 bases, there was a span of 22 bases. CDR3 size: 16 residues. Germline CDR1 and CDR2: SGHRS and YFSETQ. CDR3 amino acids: CARGVIVRQATDTQYF. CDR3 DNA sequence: TGCGCCAGGGGGGTAATTGTAAGACAGGCGACAGATACGCAGTATTTT.

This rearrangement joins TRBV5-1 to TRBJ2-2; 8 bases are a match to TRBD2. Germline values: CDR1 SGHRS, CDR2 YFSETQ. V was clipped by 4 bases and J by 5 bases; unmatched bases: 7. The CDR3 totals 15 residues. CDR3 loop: CASSRSGGETGELFF. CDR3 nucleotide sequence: TGCGCCAGCAGCCGGAGCGGGGGCGAAACCGGGGAGCTGTTTTTT.

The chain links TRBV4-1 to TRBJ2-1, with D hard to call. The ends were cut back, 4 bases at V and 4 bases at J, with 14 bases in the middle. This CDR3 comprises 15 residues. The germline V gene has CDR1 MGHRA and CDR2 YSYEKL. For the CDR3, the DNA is TGCGCCAGCAGCCGAGCTACATACTATTACAATGAGCAGTTCTTC. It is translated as CASSRATYYYNEQFF.

CDR3 sequence (DNA): TGTGCCATCTGCAAGGGGGCGAGTCGGAATTCACCCCTCCACTTT. Protein product: CAICKGASRNSPLHF. The chain links TRBV10-3 to TRBJ1-6, with 7 bases fitting TRBD1. The CDR3 is made up of 15 amino acids. Germline values: CDR1 ENHRY, CDR2 SYGVKD. V shed 8 bases, J shed 7 bases, and the junction held 11 bases outside the gene matches.

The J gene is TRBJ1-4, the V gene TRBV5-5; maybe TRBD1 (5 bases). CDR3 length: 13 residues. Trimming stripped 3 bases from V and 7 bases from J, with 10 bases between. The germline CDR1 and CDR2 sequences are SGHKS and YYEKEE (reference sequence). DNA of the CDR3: TGTGCCAGCAGCTCGACGGGGGGTGAAAAACTGTTTTTT. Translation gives CASSSTGGEKLFF. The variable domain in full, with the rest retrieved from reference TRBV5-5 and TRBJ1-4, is DAGVTQSPTHLIKTRGQQVTLRCSPISGHKSVSWYQQVLGQGPQFIFQYYEKEERGRGNFPDRFSARQFPNYSSELNVNALLLGDSALYLCASSSTGGEKLFFGSGTQLSVL.

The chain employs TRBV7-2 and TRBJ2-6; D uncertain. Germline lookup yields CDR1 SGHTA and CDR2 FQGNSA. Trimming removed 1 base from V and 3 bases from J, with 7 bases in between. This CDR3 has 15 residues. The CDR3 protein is CASSLELYGANVLTF. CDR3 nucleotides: TGTGCCAGCAGCTTAGAGCTCTATGGGGCCAACGTCCTGACTTTC.